This TCR beta chain was retrieved from a study of blood T cell repertoires in COVID-19. The table came from immunoSEQ multiplex PCR; TCRdb's copy has only in-frame clones and leaves some out. The sample contains under 40,000 clones, about 80% of which appear only once. The germline V and J ends were trimmed by 0 bases and 5 bases, with 4 bases remaining between them. Germline V gives CDR1 DFQATT, CDR2 SNEGSKA (reference sequence). This CDR3 is 11 amino acids long. The receptor was isolated from a woman in her 70s with acute or convalescent COVID-19. J is TRBJ2-5 and V is TRBV20-1; D is ambiguous. The sequenced material came from peripheral blood. The CDR3 DNA follows: TGCAGTGCTAGAGATTCGGAGACCCAGTACTTC. Amino acids: CSARDSETQYF.